A single TCR beta chain is shown here with its context. Its antigen is undetermined. In germline, CDR1 is DFQATT, CDR2 SNEGSKA (reference sequence). The CDR3 has 14 residues. Trimming pared 3 bases from V and 4 bases from J, leaving 13 bases between. This entry comes from a study of T cell responses to AZD1222 COVID-19 vaccine. Only in-frame clones appear in the TCRdb table, and some are missing; sequencing was by immunoSEQ multiplex PCR. Of some 80,000 clones detected, around 80% appear once; the ten largest clones hold roughly 29%. Broader study findings: The breadth and depth of Spike-specific TCRs increased once two AZD1222 doses had been given. Reports indicate that nearly half of spike-specific TCRs are directed at unmutated variant regions.

This sample comprised peripheral blood, obtained 28 days after the second dose of the MenACWY control vaccine. The chain links TRBV20-1 to TRBJ2-1, with D maybe TRBD2 (6 bases). The TCR comes from an adult who received the MenACWY meningococcal vaccine as a control. CDR3 bases: TGCAGTGCTAGTGGGGAGGTAGGGTACAATGAGCAGTTCTTC. Amino acid sequence: CSASGEVGYNEQFF.